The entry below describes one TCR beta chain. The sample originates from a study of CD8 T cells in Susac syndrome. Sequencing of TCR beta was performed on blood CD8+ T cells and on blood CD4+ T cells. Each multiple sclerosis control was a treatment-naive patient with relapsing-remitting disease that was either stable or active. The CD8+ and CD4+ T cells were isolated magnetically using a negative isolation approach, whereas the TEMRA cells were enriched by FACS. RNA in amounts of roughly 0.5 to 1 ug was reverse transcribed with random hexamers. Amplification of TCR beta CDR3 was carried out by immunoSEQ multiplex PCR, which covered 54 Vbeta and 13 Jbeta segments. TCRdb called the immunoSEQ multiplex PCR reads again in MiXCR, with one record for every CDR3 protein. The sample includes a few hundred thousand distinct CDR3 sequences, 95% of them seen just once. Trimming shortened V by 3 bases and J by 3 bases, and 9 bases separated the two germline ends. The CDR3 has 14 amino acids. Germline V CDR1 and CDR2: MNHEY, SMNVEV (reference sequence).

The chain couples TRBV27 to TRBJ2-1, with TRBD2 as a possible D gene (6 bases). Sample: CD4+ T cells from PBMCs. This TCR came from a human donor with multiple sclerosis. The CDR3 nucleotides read TGTGCCAGCAGTTTCGGGAGAATCTACAATGAGCAGTTCTTC. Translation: CASSFGRIYNEQFF.